This TCR beta chain was sequenced during a study of glioma-infiltrating T cells. Study-wide findings and caveats: Non-neoplastic patients had below-expected tissue-blood divergence, while all gliomas exceeded expectation. CDR3 overlap between tissue and blood was very small.

Concerning this clonotype itself: Its antigen is not known.

The CDR3 runs 17 residues. The germline V gene has CDR1 MDHEN and CDR2 SYDVKM. The V gene lost 5 bases and the J gene lost 0 bases, with 17 bases spanning the gap. Amplification of TCR alpha and beta CDR3 regions from RNA used iRepertoire nested multiplex PCR. Tissue mRNA or PBMC total RNA, 100-400 ng, went into one-step reverse transcription and amplification. TCRdb ran MiXCR on the multiplex PCR reads and lists one entry per CDR3 protein. The sample has about 140,000 distinct CDR3 sequences; about two fifths are singletons. The sample consisted of glioma tissue, nonneoplastic brain tissue, or PBMCs (not recorded which). V usage is TRBV28 and J usage is TRBJ2-1; D is ambiguous. This TCR derives from a human donor with low-grade glioma or glioblastoma, undergoing nonglioma brain surgery, or in good health (not recorded which). CDR3 DNA sequence: TGTGCCAGCAGTGGCCCTAAAATTCCCCCCTCCTACAATGAGCAGTTCTTC. This gives the protein CASSGPKIPPSYNEQFF.